This is a list of T cell receptor beta chains from one sample in a study of neurological immune-mediated disorders. TCRdb passed the 5' RACE reads through MiXCR, listing each CDR3 protein once. The sample shows tens of thousands of distinct CDR3 sequences, roughly 11% of them seen only once. The material sequenced was CD4+ T cells from blood. The receptors were gathered from a woman in her 30s with HTLV-1-associated myelopathy (HAM/TSP). Each CDR3 is given with its conserved first and last residue. Each record gives: clone size, V gene, J gene, D gene, CDR3 DNA, CDR3 protein. The D gene is left open where the match is weak. The size field is filled for only some rows; it gives once, few, many or a size class.

many	TRBV29-1	TRBJ1-1	-	TGCAGCGTTGCTTTTACATCCATGAACACTGAAGCTTTCTTT	CSVAFTSMNTEAFF
many	TRBV18	TRBJ1-1	-	TGTGCCAGCTCATCGGACAGGAACACTGAAGCTTTCTTT	CASSSDRNTEAFF
many	TRBV5-1	TRBJ1-1	-	TGCGCCAGCAGGGCACAGGGTCAGGACACTGAAGCTTTCTTT	CASRAQGQDTEAFF
many	TRBV5-1	TRBJ1-5	-	TGCGCCAGCAGCTTGGATCAGGTTCAGCCCCAGCATTTT	CASSLDQVQPQHF
-	TRBV2	TRBJ1-1	-	TGTGCCAGCAGTGCGTGGGGGAAGGGTGAAGCTTTCTTT	CASSAWGKGEAFF
many	TRBV5-6	TRBJ1-4	TRBD1	TGTGCCAGCAGCCTGCCGGGACAGGGAGGGGAAAAACTGTTTTTT	CASSLPGQGGEKLFF
many	TRBV9	TRBJ1-1	TRBD1	TGTGCCAGCAGCCCACAGGGGACGGGAGTTACTGAAGCTTTCTTT	CASSPQGTGVTEAFF
many	TRBV5-1	TRBJ2-1	-	TGCGCCAGCAGCACAGCGAGCTCCTACAATGAGCAGTTCTTC	CASSTASSYNEQFF
many	TRBV6-5	TRBJ1-1	TRBD1	TGTGCCAGCAGCCTCAGGGGGTTAGCTTTCTTT	CASSLRGLAFF
many	TRBV7-3	TRBJ2-6	-	TGTGCCAGCAGCTCATCCAACGTCCTGACTTTC	CASSSSNVLTF
many	TRBV20-1	TRBJ2-3	-	TGCAGTTGCTATAGCCACACAGATACGCAGTATTTT	CSCYSHTDTQYF
-	TRBV27	TRBJ2-1	-	TGTGCCAGCAGTTTAGGGGGGCGGGGTCATGAGCAGTTCTTC	CASSLGGRGHEQFF
many	TRBV11-2	TRBJ1-2	-	TGTGCCAGCAGCCGTCCCGGCAGGTTGCATGGCTACACCTTC	CASSRPGRLHGYTF
-	TRBV15	TRBJ1-2	TRBD1	TGTGCCACCAGTCCCGACAGGGGTCGAGGCTACACCTTC	CATSPDRGRGYTF
-	TRBV15	TRBJ2-3	-	TGTGCCACCAGCAGGGGTAGGGATGTAAACACAGATACGCAGTATTTT	CATSRGRDVNTDTQYF
many	TRBV5-8	TRBJ2-7	-	TGTGCCAGCAGCTTTTATAACTCGGGCATCAACGAGCAGTACTTC	CASSFYNSGINEQYF
many	TRBV5-1	TRBJ2-1	-	TGCGCCAGCACCACAAAGGGGGGTCCGTCCTACAATGAGCAGTTCTTC	CASTTKGGPSYNEQFF
many	TRBV2	TRBJ1-1	TRBD1	TGTGCCAGCAGGATACAGGGGTTTAGCACTGAAGCTTTCTTT	CASRIQGFSTEAFF
-	TRBV5-5	TRBJ1-5	TRBD1	TGTGACAGCAGCTACACAGGGGGTAGGGGCAATCAGCCCCAGAATTTT	CDSSYTGGRGNQPQNF
many	TRBV3-1	TRBJ1-2	-	TGTGCCAGCAGTCACCTAACAGGAGGCTACACCTTC	CASSHLTGGYTF
many	TRBV9	TRBJ1-5	-	TGTGCCAGCAGCGTCACAGGGTCTGGGCAGCCCCAGCATTTT	CASSVTGSGQPQHF
many	TRBV27	TRBJ2-6	-	TGTGCCACCCGGGCCCCTAGTTCTGGGGCCAACGTCCTGACTTTC	CATRAPSSGANVLTF
many	TRBV20-1	TRBJ1-5	-	TGCAGTGCTAGTTTGGTCCCTAGCAATCAGCCCCAGCATTTT	CSASLVPSNQPQHF